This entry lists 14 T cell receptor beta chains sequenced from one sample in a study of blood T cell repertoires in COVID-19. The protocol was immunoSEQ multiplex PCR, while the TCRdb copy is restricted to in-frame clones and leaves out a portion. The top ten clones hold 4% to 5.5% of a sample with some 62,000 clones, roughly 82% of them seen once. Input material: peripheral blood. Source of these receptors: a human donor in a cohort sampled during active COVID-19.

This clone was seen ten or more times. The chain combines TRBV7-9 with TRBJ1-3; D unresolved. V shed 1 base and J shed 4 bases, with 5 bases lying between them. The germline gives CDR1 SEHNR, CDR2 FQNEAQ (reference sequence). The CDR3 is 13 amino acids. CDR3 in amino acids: CASSLGSGNTIYF. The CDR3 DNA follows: TGTGCCAGCAGCTTAGGTTCAGGAAACACCATATATTTT.

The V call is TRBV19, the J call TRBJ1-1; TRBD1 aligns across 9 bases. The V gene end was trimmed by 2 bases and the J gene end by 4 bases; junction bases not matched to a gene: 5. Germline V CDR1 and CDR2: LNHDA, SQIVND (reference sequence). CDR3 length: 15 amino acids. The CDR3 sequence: CASSIQGQGSTEAFF. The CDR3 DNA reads TGTGCCAGTAGTATACAAGGACAGGGGTCCACTGAAGCTTTCTTT.

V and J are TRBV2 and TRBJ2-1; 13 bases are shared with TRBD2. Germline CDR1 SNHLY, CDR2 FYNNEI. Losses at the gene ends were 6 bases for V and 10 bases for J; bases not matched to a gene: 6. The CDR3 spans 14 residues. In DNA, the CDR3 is TGTGCCAGCAGAGGACTAGCGGGGGTAGACGAGCAGTTCTTC. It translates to CASRGLAGVDEQFF.

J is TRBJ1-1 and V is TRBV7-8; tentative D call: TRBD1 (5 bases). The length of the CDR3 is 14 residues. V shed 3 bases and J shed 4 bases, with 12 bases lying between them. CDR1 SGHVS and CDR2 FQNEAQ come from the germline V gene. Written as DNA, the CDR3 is TGTGCCAGCAGCTTTCGGGGGTCGGTCACTGAAGCTTTCTTT. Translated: CASSFRGSVTEAFF.

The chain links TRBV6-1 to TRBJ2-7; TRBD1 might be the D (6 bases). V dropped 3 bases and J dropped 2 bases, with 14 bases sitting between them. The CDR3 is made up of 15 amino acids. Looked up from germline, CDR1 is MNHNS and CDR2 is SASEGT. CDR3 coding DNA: TGTGCCAGCAGTGACCAGACAGGCGACCCCTACGAGCAGTACTTC. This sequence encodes CASSDQTGDPYEQYF.

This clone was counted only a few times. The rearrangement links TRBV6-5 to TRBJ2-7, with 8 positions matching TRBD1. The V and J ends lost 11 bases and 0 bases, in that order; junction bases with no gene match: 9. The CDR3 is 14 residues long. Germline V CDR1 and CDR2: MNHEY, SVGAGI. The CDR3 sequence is CAGKDRVLSYEQYF. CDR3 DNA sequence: TGTGCCGGAAAGGACAGGGTCCTCTCCTACGAGCAGTACTTC.

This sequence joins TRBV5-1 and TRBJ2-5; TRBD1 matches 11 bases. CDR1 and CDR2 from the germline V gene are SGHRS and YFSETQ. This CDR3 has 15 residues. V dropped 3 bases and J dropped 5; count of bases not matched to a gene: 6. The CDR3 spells CASSSGTGGWETQYF. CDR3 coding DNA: TGCGCCAGCAGCTCGGGGACAGGGGGTTGGGAGACCCAGTACTTC.

In nucleotides, the CDR3 is TGTGCCAGCAGCCGCGGCGGCCCAGGGATTTTAGGCTACGAGCAGTACTTC. Translation: CASSRGGPGILGYEQYF. The rearrangement uses TRBV7-2 and TRBJ2-7; a possible D gene is TRBD1 (5 bases). Trimming removed 5 bases from V and 3 bases from J, with 23 bases in between. Germline loops: CDR1 SGHTA, CDR2 FQGNSA. The CDR3 totals 17 residues.

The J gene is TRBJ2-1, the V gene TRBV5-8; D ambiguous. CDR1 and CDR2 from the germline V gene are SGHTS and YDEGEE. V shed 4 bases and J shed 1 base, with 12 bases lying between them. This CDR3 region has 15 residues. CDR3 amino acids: CASSLGHISYNEQFF. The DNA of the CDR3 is TGTGCCAGCAGCCTCGGTCATATATCCTACAATGAGCAGTTCTTC.

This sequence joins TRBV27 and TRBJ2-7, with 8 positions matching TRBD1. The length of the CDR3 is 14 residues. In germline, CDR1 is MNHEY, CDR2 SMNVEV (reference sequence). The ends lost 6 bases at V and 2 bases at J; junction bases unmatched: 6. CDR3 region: CASRTWDRPYEQYF. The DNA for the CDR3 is TGTGCCAGCAGGACCTGGGACAGGCCCTACGAGCAGTACTTC.

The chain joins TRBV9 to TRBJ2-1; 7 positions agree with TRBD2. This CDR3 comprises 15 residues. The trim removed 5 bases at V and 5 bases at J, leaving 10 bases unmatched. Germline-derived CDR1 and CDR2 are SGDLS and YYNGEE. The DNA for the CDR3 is TGTGCCAGCAGTGCCTGGGCGGGGGTTAACAATGAGCAGTTCTTC. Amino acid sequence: CASSAWAGVNNEQFF.

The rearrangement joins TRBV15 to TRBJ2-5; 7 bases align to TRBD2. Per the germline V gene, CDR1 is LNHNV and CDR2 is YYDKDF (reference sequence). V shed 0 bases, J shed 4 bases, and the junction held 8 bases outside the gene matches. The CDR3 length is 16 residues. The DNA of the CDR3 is TGTGCCACCAGCAGAGATAAGGGCGGGGGAAGAGAGACCCAGTACTTC. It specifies CATSRDKGGGRETQYF. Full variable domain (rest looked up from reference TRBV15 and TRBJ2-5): DAMVIQNPRYQVTQFGKPVTLSCSQTLNHNVMYWYQQKSSQAPKLLFHYYDKDFNNEADTPDNFQSRRPNTSFCFLDIRSPGLGDTAMYLCATSRDKGGGRETQYFGPGTRLLVL.

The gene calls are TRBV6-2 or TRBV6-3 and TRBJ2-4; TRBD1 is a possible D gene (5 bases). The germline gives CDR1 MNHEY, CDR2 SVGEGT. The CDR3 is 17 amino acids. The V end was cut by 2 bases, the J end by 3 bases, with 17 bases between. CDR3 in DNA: TGTGCCAGCAGTTACGATGACAGAACCGATTACAAAAACATTCAGTACTTC. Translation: CASSYDDRTDYKNIQYF.

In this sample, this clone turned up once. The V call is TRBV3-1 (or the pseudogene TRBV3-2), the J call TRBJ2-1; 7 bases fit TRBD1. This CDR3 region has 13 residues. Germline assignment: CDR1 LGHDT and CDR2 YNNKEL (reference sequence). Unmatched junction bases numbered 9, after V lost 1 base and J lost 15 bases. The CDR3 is CASSQGQGPGGFF. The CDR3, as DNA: TGTGCCAGCAGCCAAGGACAGGGCCCGGGCGGGTTCTTC.